Listed below are T cell receptor beta chains from one sample, sequenced in a study of vaccination and CD4 T cells after COVID-19. The antigens for these receptors are not known. Each CDR3 protein is one row after TCRdb ran MiXCR on the PCR reads. The sample shows 14,000 or so distinct CDR3 sequences, around 55% of them seen only once. The sequencing sample was made of CD4+ T cells from blood, cultured in vitro. All receptors come from a human donor who had recovered from COVID-19. Both conserved end residues are part of each CDR3. A D gene is named only where the DNA matches it firmly. Size is stated for part of the rows, as once, few or many counts, or as a class when the clone is expanded.

CDR3 DNA | CDR3 protein | clone size | J gene | D gene | V gene | CDR3 length
TGCAGTGCCCCACGGAGAAGTCCTCAGGCCTACAATGAGCAGTTCTTC | CSAPRRSPQAYNEQFF | . | TRBJ2-1 | . | TRBV20-1 | 16
. | CASSSGGSGANVLTFGAGYEQYF | . | TRBJ2-7 | . | TRBV6-5 | 23
TGCGCCAGCAGCTTCTGGGGTACGAACACCGGGGAGCTGTTTTTT | CASSFWGTNTGELFF | . | TRBJ2-2 | . | TRBV7-2 | 15
TGCGCCAGCAGCTTGGGACAGGTCAACAATGAGCAGTTCTTC | CASSLGQVNNEQFF | . | TRBJ2-1 | . | TRBV5-1 | 14
TGTGCCAGCAGCGTTGGGGAACAAGAGACCCAGTACTTC | CASSVGEQETQYF | . | TRBJ2-5 | . | TRBV9 | 13
TGTGCCAGCAGCTTCCCGGGACTAGCGGAGACCCAGTACTTC | CASSFPGLAETQYF | . | TRBJ2-5 | TRBD2 | TRBV7-9 | 14
TGCGCCAGCAACACGGCAGGGGGCTATGGCTACACCTTC | CASNTAGGYGYTF | . | TRBJ1-2 | TRBD1 | TRBV4-3 | 13
TGTGCTAGCAGCTTATATGGCGGGCAAGAGACCCAGTACTTC | CASSLYGGQETQYF | few | TRBJ2-5 | . | TRBV7-7 | 14
TGTGCCAGCAGTTTATTGGGGGTTGCAACCGGGGAGCTGTTTTTT | CASSLLGVATGELFF | . | TRBJ2-2 | . | TRBV27 | 15
TGTGCCAGTTCGCCGACCAACAAGGACACTGAAGCTTTCTTT | CASSPTNKDTEAFF | . | TRBJ1-1 | . | TRBV19 | 14
TGTGCCAGCAGGCCCACAGGGGGCGAGAGGGAGACCTATGGCTACACCTTC | CASRPTGGERETYGYTF | . | TRBJ1-2 | TRBD1 | TRBV6-2/TRBV6-3 | 17
TGTGCCAGCAGTTCGGCGGCGTTAAGCACAGATACGCAGTATTTT | CASSSAALSTDTQYF | . | TRBJ2-3 | . | TRBV27 | 15
TGCAGTGCTAGAGTCCTAGCGGGCGAGCAGTACTTC | CSARVLAGEQYF | . | TRBJ2-7 | TRBD2 | TRBV20-1 | 12
TGTGCCATCAGTGAGGGACGCGGTGAGCAGTTCTTC | CAISEGRGEQFF | . | TRBJ2-1 | . | TRBV10-3 | 12
TGTGCCAGCATGGAAGCGGGAGGGCAAGAGACCCAGTACTTC | CASMEAGGQETQYF | . | TRBJ2-5 | TRBD2 | TRBV28 | 14
TGTGCCAGCAGCAAGGGACAGCGGCAAGAGACCCAGTACTTC | CASSKGQRQETQYF | . | TRBJ2-5 | TRBD1 | TRBV2 | 14